This T cell receptor beta chain was identified in a study of cytomegalovirus exposure and HLA in healthy donors. Study as a whole: As an earlier analysis found, roughly 180 million T cells yielded about 100 million unique TCR beta sequences. Regarding the study as a whole: Presence/absence analyses assumed roughly uniform sequencing depth across donors. Later genetic work tied a missense DCLRE1C variant to beta-chain V and J trimming.

For this clone: Its target is unknown.

The CDR3 extends over 15 amino acids. The V segment lost 3 bases and the J segment 2 bases; nucleotides outside the gene matches: 7. Germline V gives CDR1 SGHTA, CDR2 FQGNSA. A multiplex PCR was run with 60 Vbeta primers and 13 Jbeta primers. Clones were read by immunoSEQ multiplex PCR, and TCRdb kept only the in-frame ones, dropping some. The repertoire has roughly 150,000 clones, around 80% of them found once; the top ten carry approximately 1.5%. It was healthy bone marrow donors who served as donors. This rearrangement joins TRBV7-2 to TRBJ2-7, with 7 positions matching TRBD1. This sequence was found in a male donor in good health and CMV-seronegative. Input material: PBMCs. The CDR3 protein is CASSFLGTATYEQYF. CDR3 in DNA: TGTGCCAGCAGCTTCCTCGGGACAGCGACCTACGAGCAGTACTTC.